The rows below give T cell receptor beta chains drawn from one sample of a study of shared clonotypes between healthy human individuals. TCRdb's copy holds only in-frame clones and misses some; the assay was immunoSEQ multiplex PCR. The sample consists of about 2,100,000 clones, 85% to 95% of them appearing once. The source material was naive CD8+ T cells from PBMCs. Receptors originate from a man aged 18 to 30 in good health. Some clones in this sample may be carry-over from other donors' samples. Each CDR3 is given with its conserved first and last residue. The D gene is left open where the match is weak. Some rows mark clone size as missing; the rest say once, few, many or name a class of expanded clone.

>NA|NA|TRBJ2-1|TRBV7-7
TGTGCCAGCAGCTTAGGCTCCGGGAACTACAATGAGCAGTTCTTC
CASSLGSGNYNEQFF
>NA|TRBD2|TRBJ2-6|TRBV9
TGTGCCAGCAGCGTAGCGGGGACTAGTCTAGCTGGGGCCAACGTCCTGACTTTC
CASSVAGTSLAGANVLTF
>NA|NA|TRBJ1-2|TRBV28
TGTGCCAGCAGTCCCCAATGGGGACATGGCTACACCTTC
CASSPQWGHGYTF
>NA|NA|TRBJ1-1|TRBV28
TGTGCCAGCAGTTTGGCAGGGAACACTGAAGCTTTCTTT
CASSLAGNTEAFF
>few|TRBD1|TRBJ1-2|TRBV6-5
TGTGCCACCAGGACAGGTTATGGCTACACCTTC
CATRTGYGYTF
>NA|NA|TRBJ1-1|TRBV5-1
TGCGCCAGCAGCTTAGGAGGGGGGTGGACTGAAGCTTTCTTT
CASSLGGGWTEAFF
>NA|NA|TRBJ1-1|TRBV14
TGTGCCAGCAGCTCTCAGACGGGGACACCGAACACTGAAGCTTTCTTT
CASSSQTGTPNTEAFF
>NA|TRBD2|TRBJ2-7|TRBV28
TGTGCCAGCGCGGCTAGCGGAAGCTCCTACGAGCAGTACTTC
CASAASGSSYEQYF
>NA|NA|TRBJ1-3|TRBV19
TGTGCCACCCTACAGGAAAATGGAAACACCATATATTTT
CATLQENGNTIYF
>NA|NA|TRBJ2-3|TRBV2
TGTTCTTCGCGGGTCAGGGATACGCAGTATTTT
CSSRVRDTQYF
>once|NA|TRBJ2-7|TRBV28
TGTGCCAGCAGTTTGAATCCCTTGGACTCCCCCTACGAGCAGTACTTC
CASSLNPLDSPYEQYF
>NA|NA|TRBJ1-1|TRBV5-1
TGCGCCAGCAGCTCCGGGAGAACTGAAGCTTTCTTT
CASSSGRTEAFF
>NA|NA|TRBJ2-2|TRBV27
TGTGCCAGCAGTTTGAGGCAGGGCGTCTTGAACACCGGGGAGCTGTTTTTT
CASSLRQGVLNTGELFF